Presented here are 10 T cell receptor beta chains from one specimen sequenced in a study of T cell repertoires in aging, cancer and after chemotherapy. Peripheral blood genomic DNA, not sorted cells or RNA, was the template. Multiplex touch-down PCR with TRB-A/B primers amplified rearranged V-D-J TRB sequences. TCRdb analysed the multiplex PCR reads with MiXCR anew, one entry per CDR3 protein. The top ten clones hold about a tenth of a sample with about 4,800 distinct CDR3 sequences, about 20% of them seen once. Sequenced material: blood. These receptors came from a human donor in good health. The donor label of this sample is uncertain.

By share of the sample, this clonotype is medium-sized. The chain has TRBV27 and TRBJ2-1, with 10 bases lining up with TRBD2. Germline CDR1 is MNHEY and CDR2 is SMNVEV (reference sequence). This CDR3 contains 13 residues. Unmatched junction bases numbered 6, after V lost 8 bases and J lost 8 bases. The CDR3 DNA sequence: TGTGCCAGCCAAGCGGGAGGGCCCCATGAGCAGTTCTTC. It is translated as CASQAGGPHEQFF.

This clonotype occurred once. V gene TRBV12-3 or TRBV12-4 combines with J gene TRBJ2-5; TRBD1 matches 10 bases. The CDR3 loop spans 15 amino acids. The V segment lost 5 bases and the J segment 2 bases; nucleotides outside the gene matches: 5. CDR3 sequence (DNA): TGTGCCAGCAGTCCAGGACAGGGGGAACAAGAGACCCAGTACTTC. Protein sequence: CASSPGQGEQETQYF.

A remark on this clonotype: The CDR3 carries no conserved terminal phenylalanine or tryptophan, so it likely arises from a read error. It is unclear where the CDR3 begins or ends on the DNA, so no DNA is shown, and the CDR3 is as TCRdb lists it. This chain links TRBV5-5 with TRBJ2-6; the table calls TRBD2, which could not be checked here. The CDR3 totals 8 residues, both ends included. The germline CDR1 and CDR2 sequences are SGHKS and YYEKEE (reference sequence). This chain's CDR3 is CASSRTSG.

V and J are TRBV6-5 and TRBJ2-5, with 7 bases fitting TRBD2. Germline loops: CDR1 MNHEY, CDR2 SVGAGI. The CDR3 runs to 14 residues. J was trimmed by 5 bases and V by 0 bases; bases with no gene match: 3. The CDR3 here is CASSYSGGVETQYF. The CDR3 DNA reads TGTGCCAGCAGTTACTCGGGAGGGGTGGAGACCCAGTACTTC.

This clonotype is classed as medium-sized. This chain joins TRBV6-1 and TRBJ2-5, with a possible D match to TRBD1 (5 bases). V was shortened by 4 bases and J by 5 bases, with 17 bases between the two germline ends. Germline CDR1 MNHNS, CDR2 SASEGT. This CDR3 contains 15 residues. CDR3 DNA sequence: TGTGCCAGCAGTGCTCCTCCCTTACAGGTCGAGACCCAGTACTTC. Encoded protein: CASSAPPLQVETQYF.

The V and J genes are TRBV27 and TRBJ2-2, with 15 bases that match TRBD2. The CDR3 sequence is 19 residues long. Germline V gene lookup returns CDR1 MNHEY and CDR2 SMNVEV (reference sequence). V shed 4 bases and J 3 bases; nucleotides not matched to a gene: 9. The CDR3 loop is CASSSPGLAGGTHTGELFF. The CDR3 nucleotides are TGTGCCAGCAGTTCCCCGGGACTAGCGGGGGGTACCCACACCGGGGAGCTGTTTTTT.

This clonotype was picked up many times. This chain links TRBV27 with TRBJ2-3; D is unresolved. With 3 bases removed from V and 0 bases from J, the gap between germline ends came to 4 bases. CDR3 length equals 13 residues. The germline V gene encodes CDR1 MNHEY and CDR2 SMNVEV (reference sequence). The CDR3: CASSFPSTDTQYF. The CDR3 bases are TGTGCCAGCAGTTTTCCTAGCACAGATACGCAGTATTTT.

The table lists this clonotype with many counts. The chain has TRBV5-1 and TRBJ2-3; 15 nucleotides line up with TRBD2. Germline V gene data show CDR1 as SGHRS and CDR2 as YFSETQ. Trimming removed 6 bases from V and 4 bases from J; junction bases left unmatched: 6. The CDR3 is 16 amino acids. In DNA, the CDR3 is TGCGCCAGCATGTCCGGACTAGCGGGAGGGGCAGATACGCAGTATTTT. Its protein is CASMSGLAGGADTQYF.

The V and J genes are TRBV12-3 or TRBV12-4 and TRBJ1-1; a possible D gene is TRBD1 (6 bases). V dropped 6 bases and J dropped 6 bases, with 14 bases sitting between them. The CDR3 length is 13 residues. The CDR3 region is CASSLTGSAEAFF. CDR3 DNA sequence: TGTGCCAGCAGCCTAACAGGGAGCGCTGAAGCTTTCTTT.

The V call is TRBV19, the J call TRBJ1-4; a weak D match, TRBD1 (5 bases). Germline values: CDR1 LNHDA, CDR2 SQIVND (reference sequence). The length of the CDR3 is 14 residues. The ends were cut back, 2 bases at V and 10 bases at J, with 14 bases in the middle. This chain's CDR3 is CASSISREYGKLFF. Here the CDR3 DNA reads TGTGCCAGTAGTATAAGCAGGGAGTACGGAAAACTGTTTTTT.